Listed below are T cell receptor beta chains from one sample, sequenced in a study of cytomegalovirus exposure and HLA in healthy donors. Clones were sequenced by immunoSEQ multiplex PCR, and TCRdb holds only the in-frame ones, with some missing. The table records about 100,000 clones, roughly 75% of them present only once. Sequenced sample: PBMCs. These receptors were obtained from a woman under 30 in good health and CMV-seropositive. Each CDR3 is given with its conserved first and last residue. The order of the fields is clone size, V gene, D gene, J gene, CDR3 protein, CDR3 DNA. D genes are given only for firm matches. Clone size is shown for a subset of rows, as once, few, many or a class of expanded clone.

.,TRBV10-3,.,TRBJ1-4,CAIKGRADEKLFF,TGTGCCATCAAAGGCAGGGCGGATGAAAAACTGTTTTTT
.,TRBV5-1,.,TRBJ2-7,CASRPVGGAYEQYF,TGCGCCAGCAGACCCGTGGGGGGGGCTTACGAGCAGTACTTC
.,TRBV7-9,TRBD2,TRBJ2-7,CASSKLTSGSYEQYF,TGTGCCAGCAGCAAACTAACTAGCGGGAGCTACGAGCAGTACTTC
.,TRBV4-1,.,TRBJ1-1,CASSQDGGSVSEAFF,TGCGCCAGCAGCCAAGACGGGGGTAGTGTCTCTGAAGCTTTCTTT
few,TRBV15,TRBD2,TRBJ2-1,CATSSGTSGASFRNEQFF,TGTGCCACCAGCAGCGGGACTAGCGGGGCCAGCTTTCGTAATGAGCAGTTCTTC
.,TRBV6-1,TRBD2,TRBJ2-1,CASSREAGNNEQFF,TGTGCCAGCAGCCGAGAAGCGGGAAACAATGAGCAGTTCTTC
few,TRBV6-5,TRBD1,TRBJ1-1,CASSHRGLNTEAFF,TGTGCCAGCAGCCACAGGGGTTTGAACACTGAAGCTTTCTTT
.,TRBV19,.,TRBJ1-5,CASSIAGGNQPQHF,TGTGCCAGTAGTATAGCAGGGGGCAATCAGCCCCAGCATTTT
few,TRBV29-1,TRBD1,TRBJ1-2,CSVRDREYYGYTF,TGCAGCGTACGGGACAGGGAGTACTATGGCTACACCTTC
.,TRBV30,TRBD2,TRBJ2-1,CAWRSPKTSVRFNEQFF,TGTGCCTGGAGATCCCCTAAGACTAGCGTTAGATTCAATGAGCAGTTCTTC
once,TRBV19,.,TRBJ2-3,CATLTEDTQYF,TGTGCCACCCTGACGGAGGATACGCAGTATTTT
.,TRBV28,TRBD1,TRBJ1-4,CAIKSGQGVLEKLFF,TGTGCCATCAAATCTGGACAGGGGGTCTTAGAAAAACTGTTTTTT
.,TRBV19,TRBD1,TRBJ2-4,CASSKRQGSLAKNIQYF,TGTGCCAGTAGTAAAAGACAGGGCTCGCTAGCCAAAAACATTCAGTACTTC
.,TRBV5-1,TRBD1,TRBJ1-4,CASSLGQGANEKLFF,TGCGCCAGCAGCTTAGGACAGGGGGCTAATGAAAAACTGTTTTTT
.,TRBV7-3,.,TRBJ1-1,CASSHGNTEAFF,TGTGCCAGCAGCCACGGGAACACTGAAGCTTTCTTT
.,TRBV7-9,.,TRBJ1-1,CASILMWSDTEAFF,TGTGCCAGCATCTTGATGTGGAGTGACACTGAAGCTTTCTTT
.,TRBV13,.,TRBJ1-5,CASSLGTVYSNQPQHF,TGTGCCAGCAGCTTAGGGACAGTTTATAGCAATCAGCCCCAGCATTTT
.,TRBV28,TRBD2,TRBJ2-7,CASNVLAGDSYEQYF,TGTGCCAGCAACGTACTAGCGGGAGACTCCTACGAGCAGTACTTC
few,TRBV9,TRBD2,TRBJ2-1,CASSVVSTGRGSEQFF,TGTGCCAGCAGCGTAGTGTCGACTGGGAGGGGAAGTGAGCAGTTCTTC
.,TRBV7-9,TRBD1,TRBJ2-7,CASSSGGPEQYF,TGTGCCAGCAGCTCAGGGGGTCCCGAGCAGTACTTC
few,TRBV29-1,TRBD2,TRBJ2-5,CSVELAGEGYQETQYF,TGCAGCGTTGAACTAGCGGGAGAGGGGTACCAGGAGACCCAGTACTTC
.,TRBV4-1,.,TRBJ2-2,CASSQEPPSGGGTGELFF,TGCGCCAGCAGCCAAGAGCCCCCTAGCGGAGGGGGCACCGGGGAGCTGTTTTTT
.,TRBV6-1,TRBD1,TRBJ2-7,CASSESAGGIGEQYF,TGTGCCAGCAGTGAATCGGCAGGGGGCATTGGCGAGCAGTACTTC
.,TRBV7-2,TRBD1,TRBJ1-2,CASSTGQGALGYTF,TGTGCCAGCAGTACTGGACAGGGGGCATTGGGCTACACCTTC
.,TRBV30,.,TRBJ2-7,CAWSVLRSSYEQYF,TGTGCCTGGAGTGTACTTAGAAGTTCCTACGAGCAGTACTTC
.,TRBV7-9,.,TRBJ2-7,CASSLGSYEQYF,TGTGCCAGCAGCCTAGGGAGCTACGAGCAGTACTTC
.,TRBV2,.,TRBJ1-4,CASLERALNEKLFF,TGTGCCAGCCTAGAGAGGGCCTTAAATGAAAAACTGTTTTTT
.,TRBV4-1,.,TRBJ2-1,CASRVPGTTYNEQFF,TGCGCCAGCAGGGTACCCGGGACAACCTACAATGAGCAGTTCTTC
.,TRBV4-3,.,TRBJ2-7,CASSPGLSAGEQYF,TGCGCCAGCAGCCCGGGACTGTCCGCGGGCGAGCAGTACTTC
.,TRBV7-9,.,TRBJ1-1,CASSLEAMNTEAFF,TGTGCCAGCAGCTTAGAAGCTATGAACACTGAAGCTTTCTTT
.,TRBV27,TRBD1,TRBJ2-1,CASTEIHGQGYNEQFF,TGTGCCAGCACCGAAATCCACGGACAGGGTTACAATGAGCAGTTCTTC
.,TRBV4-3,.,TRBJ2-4,CASSQGSPGQNIQYF,TGCGCCAGCAGCCAAGGGTCGCCAGGGCAAAACATTCAGTACTTC
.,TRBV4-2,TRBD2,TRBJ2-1,CASSHPGTSGLNEQFF,TGTGCCAGCAGCCACCCCGGGACTAGCGGACTTAATGAGCAGTTCTTC
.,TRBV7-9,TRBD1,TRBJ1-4,CASSLDRDRVILINEKLFF,TGTGCCAGCAGCTTAGACCGGGACAGGGTTATACTGATTAATGAAAAACTGTTTTTT
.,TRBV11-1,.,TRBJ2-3,CASSLSPDTQYF,TGTGCCAGCAGCTTAAGCCCAGATACGCAGTATTTT
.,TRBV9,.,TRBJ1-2,CASSIQGTGYTF,TGTGCCAGCAGCATCCAGGGAACTGGCTACACCTTC
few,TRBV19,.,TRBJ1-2,CASKGAEHYGYTF,TGTGCCAGTAAAGGGGCAGAGCACTATGGCTACACCTTC
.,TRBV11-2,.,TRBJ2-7,CASTFRPGNGSIFYEQYF,TGTGCCAGCACCTTCCGACCGGGCAACGGGAGTATCTTTTACGAGCAGTACTTC
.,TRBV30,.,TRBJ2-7,CAWKGPYEQYF,TGTGCCTGGAAGGGGCCCTACGAGCAGTACTTC
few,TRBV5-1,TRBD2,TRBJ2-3,CASSFQRGLAGDTQYF,TGCGCCAGCAGCTTCCAGCGGGGACTAGCGGGAGATACGCAGTATTTT
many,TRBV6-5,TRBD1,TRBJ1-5,CASSYGTGNQPQHF,TGTGCCAGCAGTTACGGGACAGGCAATCAGCCCCAGCATTTT